Shown below are 29 T cell receptor beta chains from a single sample sequenced in a study of shared clonotypes between healthy human individuals. CD45RO negativity and positive selection for CCR7 defined naive CD8 cells, a population that excluded terminally differentiated effector memory CD45RA+ cells. Using immunoSEQ multiplex PCR, the repertoire was profiled, and TCRdb retains in-frame clones only, with some absent. This sample has under 1 million clones, with approximately 96% found just once. Sequencing was carried out using naive CD8+ T cells sorted from blood. These receptors were taken from a man between 25 and 39 years old in good health.

This clone showed up just once. V usage is TRBV11-1 and J usage is TRBJ2-7, with 7 bases fitting TRBD1. This CDR3 has 16 residues. Germline lookup yields CDR1 SGHAT and CDR2 FQDESV (reference sequence). After removal of 3 bases from V and 0 bases from J, the junction contained 8 bases not matched to a gene. CDR3 sequence: CASSLGQGESSYEQYF. The DNA of the CDR3 is TGTGCCAGCAGCTTGGGCCAGGGGGAAAGCTCCTACGAGCAGTACTTC.

The chain is built from TRBV10-2 and TRBJ2-7, with 7 bases that match TRBD1. Germline CDR1 is WSHSY and CDR2 is SAAADI. The J segment lost 1 base and the V segment lost 10 bases, leaving 7 bases of the junction unmatched. This CDR3 is 13 amino acids long. The CDR3 DNA reads as TGCGCCACCCGACAGGGACAGTCCTACGAGCAGTACTTC. Translated, it gives CATRQGQSYEQYF.

The chain uses TRBV10-2 and TRBJ2-7; tentative D call: TRBD1 (5 bases). The CDR3 is 14 residues long. Trimming took 5 bases from V and 3 from J, leaving 14 bases between them. From germline, CDR1 is WSHSY and CDR2 SAAADI. For the CDR3, the DNA is TGCGCCAGCAGTCAGGGAAGAAATGGCTACGAGCAGTACTTC. Amino acids: CASSQGRNGYEQYF.

The rearrangement uses TRBV27 and TRBJ1-1; 7 bases fit TRBD1. Germline V gene data show CDR1 as MNHEY and CDR2 as SMNVEV (reference sequence). This CDR3 has 15 residues. V trimming: 8 bases; J trimming: 5 bases; junction bases outside the gene matches: 14. The CDR3 sequence is CASSASLQGGTEAFF. CDR3 coding DNA: TGTGCCAGCTCTGCATCACTCCAGGGGGGGACTGAAGCTTTCTTT.

The chain joins TRBV7-2 to TRBJ1-1, with D perhaps TRBD1 (5 bases). There are 16 residues in the CDR3. V was shortened by 2 bases and J by 1 base, with 14 bases between the two germline ends. CDR1 and CDR2 (germline): SGHTA, FQGNSA. CDR3 sequence: CASSLKDTRSNTEAFF. The CDR3 DNA reads TGTGCCAGCAGCTTAAAGGACACGAGGTCGAACACTGAAGCTTTCTTT.

V gene TRBV15 combines with J gene TRBJ2-3; 7 bases align to TRBD1. This CDR3 contains 16 residues. Germline V gene data show CDR1 as LNHNV and CDR2 as YYDKDF (reference sequence). V lost 4 bases, J lost 3 bases, and 10 bases stayed unmatched. In DNA form, the CDR3 reads TGTGCCACCAGCATAAACAGGGGTTCAGGAACAGATACGCAGTATTTT. This encodes CATSINRGSGTDTQYF. Based on the CDR3 plus reference TRBV15 and TRBJ2-3, the full variable domain is DAMVIQNPRYQVTQFGKPVTLSCSQTLNHNVMYWYQQKSSQAPKLLFHYYDKDFNNEADTPDNFQSRRPNTSFCFLDIRSPGLGDTAMYLCATSINRGSGTDTQYFGPGTRLTVL.

V gene TRBV7-9 combines with J gene TRBJ2-1; D gene unclear. V was cut by 4 bases and J by 12 bases, with 13 bases left in between. CDR3 length: 12 residues. Germline V gene data show CDR1 as SEHNR and CDR2 as FQNEAQ (reference sequence). CDR3 bases: TGTGCCAGCAGCTCCTCCCCTCCTCCGCAGTTCTTC. It is translated as CASSSSPPPQFF.

This clone turned up a few times. This rearrangement joins TRBV7-9 to TRBJ2-1; D is possibly TRBD1 (5 bases). CDR1 SEHNR and CDR2 FQNEAQ come from the germline V gene (reference sequence). The V and J ends lost 2 bases and 8 bases respectively, with 10 bases between them. CDR3 length: 13 amino acids. The CDR3 coding sequence is TGTGCCAGCAGCTTATCGACAGTGGATGAGCAGTTCTTC. Its protein is CASSLSTVDEQFF.

A single count supports this clone. This CDR3 reads CASSSQLRGYGYTF. As DNA, the CDR3 is TGTGCCAGCAGCTCCCAGTTGCGGGGCTATGGCTACACCTTC. This rearrangement joins TRBV4-2 to TRBJ1-2; D remains ambiguous. V gave up 5 bases and J gave up 4 bases, with 14 bases separating them. This CDR3 has 14 amino acids. The germline V gene has CDR1 LGHNA and CDR2 YNFKEQ.

This clone has only one observation. The J gene is TRBJ2-5, the V gene TRBV27; D might be TRBD1 (6 bases). Germline V gives CDR1 MNHEY, CDR2 SMNVEV (reference sequence). Trimming cost V 5 bases and J 2 bases, with 15 bases left between them. This CDR3 spans 15 amino acids. The CDR3 loop reads CASSTDQGSQETQYF. The DNA for the CDR3 is TGTGCCAGCAGTACCGATCAGGGGAGTCAAGAGACCCAGTACTTC.

This rearrangement joins TRBV10-2 to TRBJ2-1, with no clear D. Germline CDR1 and CDR2: WSHSY and SAAADI. The CDR3 is 15 amino acids. V gave up 8 bases and J gave up 0 bases, with 14 bases separating them. In nucleotides, the CDR3 is TGCGCCAGCTACGACTCCGCTAGCTCCTACAATGAGCAGTTCTTC. Translating gives CASYDSASSYNEQFF.

DNA of the CDR3: TGTGCCAGCAGTTTAGGACCGGGACAGCCCCAGCATTTT. Translation: CASSLGPGQPQHF. This sequence joins TRBV28 and TRBJ1-5; D is undetermined. The CDR3 covers 13 residues. V shed 2 bases and J shed 7 bases, with 9 bases lying between them. Germline loops: CDR1 MDHEN, CDR2 SYDVKM.

This chain connects TRBV27 to TRBJ1-1; 11 bases are a match to TRBD1. Germline V gene data show CDR1 as MNHEY and CDR2 as SMNVEV (reference sequence). Unmatched junction bases numbered 5, after V lost 4 bases and J lost 4 bases. This CDR3 has 15 residues. The CDR3 sequence is CASSSGQGASTEAFF. The CDR3 DNA is TGTGCCAGCAGTTCCGGACAGGGGGCGAGCACTGAAGCTTTCTTT.

V and J are TRBV27 and TRBJ2-7; possible D gene TRBD2, 6 bases. The germline gives CDR1 MNHEY, CDR2 SMNVEV (reference sequence). The CDR3 is 15 residues long. Trimming left V 3 bases short and J 3 bases short, with 15 bases between. The CDR3: CASSFGDGRFYEQYF. CDR3 bases: TGTGCCAGCAGTTTTGGGGACGGGAGATTCTACGAGCAGTACTTC.

As DNA, the CDR3 is TGTGCCAGCAGCAAAGCGCGCGCAAGCTCCTACGAGCAGTACTTC. Protein sequence: CASSKARASSYEQYF. V usage is TRBV21-1 and J usage is TRBJ2-7; the table's D call, TRBD2, has no DNA check behind it. TRBV21-1 is designated a pseudogene. This CDR3 is 15 amino acids long.

The chain has TRBV28 and TRBJ1-5, with D hard to call. The V gene's germline CDR1 is MDHEN and CDR2 SYDVKM. This CDR3 has 15 amino acids. Trimming cost V 7 bases and J 0 bases, with 13 bases left between them. CDR3 region: CASNPGTYSNQPQHF. CDR3 in DNA: TGTGCCAGCAATCCCGGCACATATAGCAATCAGCCCCAGCATTTT.

J is TRBJ2-3 and V is TRBV4-2, with 11 bases fitting TRBD2. The J segment lost 1 base and the V segment lost 1 base, leaving 19 bases of the junction unmatched. There are 22 residues in the CDR3. Germline CDR1 LGHNA, CDR2 YNFKEQ. CDR3 DNA sequence: TGTGCCAGCAGCCAAGTAGGTAGCGGGAGGGCCCAACAACCGATACGCACAGATACGCAGTATTTT. Residues: CASSQVGSGRAQQPIRTDTQYF.

This chain uses TRBV7-8 with TRBJ2-1, with D perhaps TRBD2 (5 bases). V gave up 5 bases and J gave up 5 bases, with 13 bases separating them. The V gene's germline CDR1 is SGHVS and CDR2 FQNEAQ. The CDR3 length is 14 residues. CDR3 sequence (DNA): TGTGCCAGCAGCCCCACTAGGCGGGACAATGAGCAGTTCTTC. Its protein product is CASSPTRRDNEQFF.

The chain has TRBV27 and TRBJ2-5; 9 bases are shared with TRBD1. Germline V CDR1 and CDR2: MNHEY, SMNVEV (reference sequence). The CDR3 runs 17 residues. Trimming cost V 4 bases and J 5 bases; bases outside gene matches: 14. The CDR3 DNA reads as TGTGCCAGCAGTTGGGCTGGGGGACAGGGAGGTAGTGAGACCCAGTACTTC. Encoded protein: CASSWAGGQGGSETQYF.

V is TRBV5-6 and J is TRBJ2-7; 14 positions match TRBD2. In germline, CDR1 is SGHDT, CDR2 YYEEEE. Germline trimming cut 1 base from V and 7 bases from J; bases unmatched to any gene: 4. This CDR3 is built from 15 residues. CDR3 DNA: TGTGCCAGCAGCTTGTCTGGGACTAGCGGGAGTGAGCAGTACTTC. Translation: CASSLSGTSGSEQYF.

CDR3 in amino acids: CATSLQGNFYGYTF. CDR3 bases: TGTGCCACCAGTCTACAGGGGAACTTCTATGGCTACACCTTC. V is TRBV15 and J is TRBJ1-2; 7 nucleotides line up with TRBD1. The junction had 8 bases not matched to a gene; V was cut back by 6 bases and J by 4 bases. The CDR3 totals 14 residues. Germline CDR1 reads LNHNV; CDR2 reads YYDKDF (reference sequence). Supplemented by reference TRBV15 and TRBJ1-2, the full variable domain reads DAMVIQNPRYQVTQFGKPVTLSCSQTLNHNVMYWYQQKSSQAPKLLFHYYDKDFNNEADTPDNFQSRRPNTSFCFLDIRSPGLGDTAMYLCATSLQGNFYGYTFGSGTRLTVV.

The CDR3 loop is CASSVGAEVRANVLTF. The DNA for the CDR3 is TGTGCCAGCAGCGTAGGAGCCGAGGTCCGGGCCAACGTCCTGACTTTC. The genes are TRBV9 and TRBJ2-6; unclear D gene. CDR3 length: 16 amino acids. The germline V gene has CDR1 SGDLS and CDR2 YYNGEE. The germline V and J ends were trimmed by 0 bases and 5 bases, with 12 bases remaining between them.

This rearrangement joins TRBV15 to TRBJ2-1; D call uncertain. This CDR3 has 15 amino acids. CDR1 and CDR2 from the germline V gene are LNHNV and YYDKDF (reference sequence). Trimming took 0 bases from V and 7 from J, leaving 13 bases between them. The CDR3 loop reads CATSRDRKIWNEQFF. CDR3 coding DNA: TGTGCCACCAGCAGAGATCGAAAGATCTGGAATGAGCAGTTCTTC.

Only one count was recorded for this clone. J is TRBJ1-1 and V is TRBV29-1; the D gene is possibly TRBD1 (6 bases). Trimming pared 7 bases from V and 3 bases from J, leaving 12 bases between. Germline V gene sequence: CDR1 SQVTM, CDR2 ANQGSEA. The CDR3 sequence is 12 residues long. The CDR3 loop is CSGVGGDTEAFF. For the CDR3, the DNA is TGCAGCGGGGTAGGGGGAGACACTGAAGCTTTCTTT.

The V and J genes are TRBV5-3 and TRBJ1-1, with 7 bases fitting TRBD1. TRBV5-3 is designated an ORF whose function remains uncertain. V was pared by 7 bases and J by 6 bases, with 12 bases of the junction left unmatched. The CDR3 totals 14 residues. The CDR3 loop reads CARVKGALFSEAFF. DNA of the CDR3: TGTGCCAGAGTCAAGGGGGCGCTTTTCTCTGAAGCTTTCTTT.

As DNA, the CDR3 is TGCGCCAGCACAGCGGGTCGCGGGAGAATCTATGAGCAGTTCTTC. Encoded protein: CASTAGRGRIYEQFF. The chain recombines TRBV23-1 with TRBJ2-1, with TRBD2 identical over 7 bases. TRBV23-1 is an ORF; its function is uncertain. The V segment lost 7 bases and the J segment 8 bases; nucleotides outside the gene matches: 14. This CDR3 spans 15 amino acids.

The rearrangement uses TRBV6-5 and TRBJ2-1; 12 bases line up with TRBD2. CDR3 length: 14 residues. Germline values: CDR1 MNHEY, CDR2 SVGAGI. V lost 2 bases, J lost 13 bases, and 6 bases stayed unmatched. CDR3 nucleotide sequence: TGTGCCAGCAGTTACACGGCTAGCGGGAGGGATCAGTTCTTC. It is translated as CASSYTASGRDQFF.

The chain joins TRBV7-8 to TRBJ2-7, with 9 bases that match TRBD2. The CDR3 runs 16 residues. CDR1 and CDR2 (germline): SGHVS, FQNEAQ. V dropped 4 bases and J dropped 0; count of bases not matched to a gene: 7. Here the CDR3 reads CASSSRISGSSYEQYF. The CDR3 DNA reads as TGTGCCAGCAGCTCCAGGATTAGCGGGAGCTCCTACGAGCAGTACTTC.

The chain carries TRBV5-6 and TRBJ2-2, with D unclear. V lost 2 bases and J lost 6, with 5 bases in between. Germline loops: CDR1 SGHDT, CDR2 YYEEEE. The length of the CDR3 is 12 residues. Here the CDR3 reads CASSLLPGELFF. The CDR3 DNA reads as TGTGCCAGCAGCTTACTGCCCGGGGAGCTGTTTTTT.